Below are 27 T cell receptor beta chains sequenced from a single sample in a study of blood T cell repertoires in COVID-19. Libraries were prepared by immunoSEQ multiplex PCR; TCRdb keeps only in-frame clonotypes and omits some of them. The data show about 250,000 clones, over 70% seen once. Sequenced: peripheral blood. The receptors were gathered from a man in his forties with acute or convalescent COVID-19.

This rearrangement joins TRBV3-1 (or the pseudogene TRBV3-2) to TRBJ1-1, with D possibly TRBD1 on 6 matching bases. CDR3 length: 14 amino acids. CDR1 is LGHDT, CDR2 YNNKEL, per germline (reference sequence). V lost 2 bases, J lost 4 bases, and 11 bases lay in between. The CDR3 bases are TGTGCCAGCAGCCAACAGGGAGGGGGCACTGAAGCTTTCTTT. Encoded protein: CASSQQGGGTEAFF.

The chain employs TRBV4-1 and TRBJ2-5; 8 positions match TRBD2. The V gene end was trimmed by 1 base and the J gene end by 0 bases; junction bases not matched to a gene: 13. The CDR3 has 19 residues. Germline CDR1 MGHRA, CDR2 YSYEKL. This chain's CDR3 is CASSQGLAGGPVYQETQYF. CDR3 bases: TGCGCCAGCAGCCAAGGGCTGGCGGGAGGCCCCGTATACCAAGAGACCCAGTACTTC.

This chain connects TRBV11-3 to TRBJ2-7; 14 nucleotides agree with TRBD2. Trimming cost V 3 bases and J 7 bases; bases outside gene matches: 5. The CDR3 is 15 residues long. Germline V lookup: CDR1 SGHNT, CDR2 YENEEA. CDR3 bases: TGTGCCAGCAGCTTGGGGACTAGCGGGAGTGGTGAGCAGTACTTC. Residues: CASSLGTSGSGEQYF.

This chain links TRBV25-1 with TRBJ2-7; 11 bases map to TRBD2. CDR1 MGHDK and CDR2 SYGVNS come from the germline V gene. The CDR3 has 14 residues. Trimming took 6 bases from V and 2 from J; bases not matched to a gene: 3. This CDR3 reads CASSRLAGPYEQYF. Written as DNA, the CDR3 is TGTGCCAGCAGCAGACTAGCGGGACCCTACGAGCAGTACTTC.

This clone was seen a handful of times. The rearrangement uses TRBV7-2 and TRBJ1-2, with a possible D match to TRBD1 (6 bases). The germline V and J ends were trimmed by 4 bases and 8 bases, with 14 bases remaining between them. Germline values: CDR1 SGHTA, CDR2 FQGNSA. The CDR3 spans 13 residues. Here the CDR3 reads CASSSGLGGGYTF. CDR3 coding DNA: TGTGCCAGCAGCTCAGGACTTGGGGGCGGCTACACCTTC.

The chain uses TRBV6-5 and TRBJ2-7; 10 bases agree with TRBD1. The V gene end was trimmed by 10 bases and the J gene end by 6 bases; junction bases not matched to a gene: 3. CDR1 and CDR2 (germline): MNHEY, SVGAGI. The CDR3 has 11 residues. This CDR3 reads CATTGGAEQYF. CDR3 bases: TGTGCCACGACAGGGGGCGCCGAGCAGTACTTC.

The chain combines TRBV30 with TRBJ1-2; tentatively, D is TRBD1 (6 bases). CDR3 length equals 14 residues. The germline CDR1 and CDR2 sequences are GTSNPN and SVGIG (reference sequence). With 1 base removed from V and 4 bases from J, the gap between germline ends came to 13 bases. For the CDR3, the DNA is TGTGCCTGGAGTGCCTACAGGGTTTCCTATGGCTACACCTTC. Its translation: CAWSAYRVSYGYTF.

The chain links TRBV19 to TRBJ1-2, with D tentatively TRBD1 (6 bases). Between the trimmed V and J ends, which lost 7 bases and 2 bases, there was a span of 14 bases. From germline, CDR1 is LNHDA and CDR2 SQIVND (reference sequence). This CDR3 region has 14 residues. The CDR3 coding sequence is TGTGCCAGTAAATTAAGGGGGGGCAACTATGGCTACACCTTC. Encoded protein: CASKLRGGNYGYTF. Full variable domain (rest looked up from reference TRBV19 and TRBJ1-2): DGGITQSPKYLFRKEGQNVTLSCEQNLNHDAMYWYRQDPGQGLRLIYYSQIVNDFQKGDIAEGYSVSREKKESFPLTVTSAQKNPTAFYLCASKLRGGNYGYTFGSGTRLTVV.

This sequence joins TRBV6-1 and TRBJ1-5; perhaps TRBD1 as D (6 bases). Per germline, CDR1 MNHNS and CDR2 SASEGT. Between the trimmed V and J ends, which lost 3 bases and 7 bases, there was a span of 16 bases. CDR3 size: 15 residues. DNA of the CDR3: TGTGCCAGCAGTGAGAGGATTGGGGGCTTGCAGCCCCAGCATTTT. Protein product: CASSERIGGLQPQHF.

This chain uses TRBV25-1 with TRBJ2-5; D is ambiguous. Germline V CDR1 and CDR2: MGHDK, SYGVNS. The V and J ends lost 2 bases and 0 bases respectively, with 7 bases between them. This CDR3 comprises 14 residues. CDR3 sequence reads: CASSEVADQETQYF. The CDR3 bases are TGTGCCAGCAGTGAAGTGGCCGACCAAGAGACCCAGTACTTC.

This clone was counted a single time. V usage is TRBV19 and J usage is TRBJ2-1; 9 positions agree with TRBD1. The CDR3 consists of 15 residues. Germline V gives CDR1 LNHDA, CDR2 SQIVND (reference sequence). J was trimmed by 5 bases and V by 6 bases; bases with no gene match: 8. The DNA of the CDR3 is TGTGCCAGTAGCTACCGGGACAGGGTCGACAATGAGCAGTTCTTC. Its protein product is CASSYRDRVDNEQFF. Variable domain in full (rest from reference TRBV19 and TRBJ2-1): DGGITQSPKYLFRKEGQNVTLSCEQNLNHDAMYWYRQDPGQGLRLIYYSQIVNDFQKGDIAEGYSVSREKKESFPLTVTSAQKNPTAFYLCASSYRDRVDNEQFFGPGTRLTVL.

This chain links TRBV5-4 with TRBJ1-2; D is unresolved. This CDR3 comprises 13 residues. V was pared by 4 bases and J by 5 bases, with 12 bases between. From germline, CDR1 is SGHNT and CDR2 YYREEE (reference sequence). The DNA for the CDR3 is TGTGCCAGCAGCGGAGCAGCAGCATATGGCTACACCTTC. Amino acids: CASSGAAAYGYTF. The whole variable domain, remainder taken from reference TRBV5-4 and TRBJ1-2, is ETGVTQSPTHLIKTRGQQVTLRCSSQSGHNTVSWYQQALGQGPQFIFQYYREEENGRGNFPPRFSGLQFPNYSSELNVNALELDDSALYLCASSGAAAYGYTFGSGTRLTVV.

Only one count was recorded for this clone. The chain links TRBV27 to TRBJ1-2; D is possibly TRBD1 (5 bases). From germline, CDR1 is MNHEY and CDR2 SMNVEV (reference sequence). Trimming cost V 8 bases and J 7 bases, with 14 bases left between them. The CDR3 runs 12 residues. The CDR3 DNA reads TGTGCCAGCTTCGGGCAGGGAGGTGGCTACACCTTC. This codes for CASFGQGGGYTF.

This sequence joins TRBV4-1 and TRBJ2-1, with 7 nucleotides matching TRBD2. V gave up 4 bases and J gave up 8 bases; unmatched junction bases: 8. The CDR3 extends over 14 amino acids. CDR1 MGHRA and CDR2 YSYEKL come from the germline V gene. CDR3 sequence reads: CASSLKAGFDEQFF. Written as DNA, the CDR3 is TGCGCCAGCAGCCTAAAAGCGGGGTTTGATGAGCAGTTCTTC.

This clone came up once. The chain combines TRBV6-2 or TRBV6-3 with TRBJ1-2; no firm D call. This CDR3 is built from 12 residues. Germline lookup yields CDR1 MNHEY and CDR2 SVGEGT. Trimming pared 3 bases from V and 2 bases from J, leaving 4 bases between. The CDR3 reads CASSYGNYGYTF. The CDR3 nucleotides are TGTGCCAGCAGTTATGGCAACTATGGCTACACCTTC.

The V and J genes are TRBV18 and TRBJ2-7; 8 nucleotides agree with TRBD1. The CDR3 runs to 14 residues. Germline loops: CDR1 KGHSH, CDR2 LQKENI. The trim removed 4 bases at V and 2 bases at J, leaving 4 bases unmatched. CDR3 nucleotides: TGTGCCAGCTCACTAGGACAGGGCGCCTACGAGCAGTACTTC. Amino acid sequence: CASSLGQGAYEQYF.

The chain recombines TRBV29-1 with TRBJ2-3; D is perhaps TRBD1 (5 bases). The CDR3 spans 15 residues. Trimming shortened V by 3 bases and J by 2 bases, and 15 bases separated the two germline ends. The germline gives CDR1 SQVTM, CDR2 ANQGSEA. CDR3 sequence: CSVEYATDITDTQYF. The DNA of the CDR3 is TGCAGCGTTGAGTATGCGACAGACATCACAGATACGCAGTATTTT.

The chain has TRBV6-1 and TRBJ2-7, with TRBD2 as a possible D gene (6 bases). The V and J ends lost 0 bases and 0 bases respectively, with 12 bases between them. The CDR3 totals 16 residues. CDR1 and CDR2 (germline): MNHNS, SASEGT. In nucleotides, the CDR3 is TGTGCCAGCAGTGAAGCGCGGGGCAGACCCTCCTACGAGCAGTACTTC. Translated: CASSEARGRPSYEQYF.

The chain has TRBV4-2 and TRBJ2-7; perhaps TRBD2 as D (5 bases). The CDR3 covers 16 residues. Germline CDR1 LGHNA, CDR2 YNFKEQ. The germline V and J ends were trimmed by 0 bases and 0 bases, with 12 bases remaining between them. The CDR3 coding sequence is TGTGCCAGCAGCCAAGACCCCGAGGGCTTCTCCTACGAGCAGTACTTC. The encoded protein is CASSQDPEGFSYEQYF.

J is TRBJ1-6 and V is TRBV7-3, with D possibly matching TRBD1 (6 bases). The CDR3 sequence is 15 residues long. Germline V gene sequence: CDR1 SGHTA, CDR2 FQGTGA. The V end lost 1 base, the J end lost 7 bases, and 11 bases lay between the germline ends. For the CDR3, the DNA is TGTGCCAGCAGCTTAAGTGGGGGCTCGAATTCACCCCTCCACTTT. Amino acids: CASSLSGGSNSPLHF.

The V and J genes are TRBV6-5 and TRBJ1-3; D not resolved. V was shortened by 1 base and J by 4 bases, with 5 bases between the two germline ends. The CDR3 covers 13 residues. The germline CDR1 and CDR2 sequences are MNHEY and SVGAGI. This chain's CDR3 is CASSYLQGNTIYF. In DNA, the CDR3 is TGTGCCAGCAGTTACTTACAGGGAAACACCATATATTTT.

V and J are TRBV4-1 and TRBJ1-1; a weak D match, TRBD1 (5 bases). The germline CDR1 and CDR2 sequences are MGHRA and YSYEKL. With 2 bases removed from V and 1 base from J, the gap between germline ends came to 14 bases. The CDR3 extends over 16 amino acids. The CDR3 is CASSQSFGGWNTEAFF. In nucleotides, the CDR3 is TGCGCCAGCAGCCAATCTTTCGGGGGTTGGAACACTGAAGCTTTCTTT.

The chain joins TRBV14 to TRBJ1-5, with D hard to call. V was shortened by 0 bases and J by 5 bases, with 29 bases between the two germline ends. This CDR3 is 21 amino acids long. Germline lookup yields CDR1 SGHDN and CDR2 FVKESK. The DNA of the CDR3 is TGTGCCAGCAGCCAAGATGAGAAAGAACCAGACCCGAGGCTACACTATCAGCCCCAGCATTTT. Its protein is CASSQDEKEPDPRLHYQPQHF.

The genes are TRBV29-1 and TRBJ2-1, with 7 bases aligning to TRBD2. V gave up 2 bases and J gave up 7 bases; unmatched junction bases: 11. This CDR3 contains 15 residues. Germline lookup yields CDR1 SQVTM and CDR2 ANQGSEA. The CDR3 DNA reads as TGCAGCGTTGAAATCGCCGCGGGAGCCTTGAATGAGCAGTTCTTC. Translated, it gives CSVEIAAGALNEQFF.

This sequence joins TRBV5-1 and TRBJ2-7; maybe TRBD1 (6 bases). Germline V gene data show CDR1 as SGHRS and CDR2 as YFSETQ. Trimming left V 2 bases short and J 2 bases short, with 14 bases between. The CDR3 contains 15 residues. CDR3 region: CASSFFQDSAYEQYF. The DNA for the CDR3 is TGCGCCAGCAGCTTCTTCCAGGACAGTGCCTACGAGCAGTACTTC.

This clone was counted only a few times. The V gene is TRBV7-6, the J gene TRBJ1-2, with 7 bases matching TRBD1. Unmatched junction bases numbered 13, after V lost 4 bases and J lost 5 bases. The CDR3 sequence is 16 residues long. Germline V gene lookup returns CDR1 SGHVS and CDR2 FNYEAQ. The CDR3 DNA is TGTGCCAGCAGCTCGGGCGGACAGGCTTATTCATATGGCTACACCTTC. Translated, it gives CASSSGGQAYSYGYTF.

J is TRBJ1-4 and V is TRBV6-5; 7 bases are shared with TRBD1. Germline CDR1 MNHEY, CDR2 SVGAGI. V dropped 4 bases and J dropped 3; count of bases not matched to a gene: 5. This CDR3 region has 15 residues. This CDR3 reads CASSSDRAANEKLFF. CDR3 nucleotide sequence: TGTGCCAGCAGTTCCGACAGGGCTGCTAATGAAAAACTGTTTTTT.